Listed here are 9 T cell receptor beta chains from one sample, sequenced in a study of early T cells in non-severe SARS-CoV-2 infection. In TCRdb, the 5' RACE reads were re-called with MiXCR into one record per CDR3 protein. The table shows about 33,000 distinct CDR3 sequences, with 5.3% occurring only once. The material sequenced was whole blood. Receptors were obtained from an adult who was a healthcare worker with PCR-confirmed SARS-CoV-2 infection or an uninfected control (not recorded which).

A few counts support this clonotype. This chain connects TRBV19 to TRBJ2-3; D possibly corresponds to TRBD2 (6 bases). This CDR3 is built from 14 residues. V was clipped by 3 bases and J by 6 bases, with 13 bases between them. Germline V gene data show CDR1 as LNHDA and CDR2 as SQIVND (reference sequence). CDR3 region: CASSIGGLGDTQYF. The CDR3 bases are TGTGCCAGTAGTATTGGAGGGCTGGGGGATACGCAGTATTTT.

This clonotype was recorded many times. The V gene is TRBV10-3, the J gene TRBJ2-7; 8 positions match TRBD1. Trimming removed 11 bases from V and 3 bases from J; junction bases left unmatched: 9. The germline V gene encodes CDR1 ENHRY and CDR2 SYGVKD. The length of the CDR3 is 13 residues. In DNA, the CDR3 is TGTGCCGTAAAGGGACAGGTCGGCTACGAGCAGTACTTC. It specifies CAVKGQVGYEQYF.

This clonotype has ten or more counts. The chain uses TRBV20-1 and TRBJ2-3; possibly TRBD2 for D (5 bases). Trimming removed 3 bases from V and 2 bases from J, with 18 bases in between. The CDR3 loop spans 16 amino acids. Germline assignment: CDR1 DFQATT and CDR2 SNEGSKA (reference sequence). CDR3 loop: CSASRVGAAFTDTQYF. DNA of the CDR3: TGCAGTGCTAGTCGCGTCGGAGCGGCATTCACAGATACGCAGTATTTT.

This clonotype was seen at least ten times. CDR3 residues: CASSLAQGLNTGELFF. In DNA, the CDR3 is TGTGCCAGCAGCTTAGCACAGGGCCTCAACACCGGGGAGCTGTTTTTT. The chain has TRBV7-6 and TRBJ2-2, with TRBD1 as a possible D gene (6 bases). Germline V gene data show CDR1 as SGHVS and CDR2 as FNYEAQ. CDR3 size: 16 residues. V dropped 0 bases and J dropped 2 bases, with 10 bases sitting between them.

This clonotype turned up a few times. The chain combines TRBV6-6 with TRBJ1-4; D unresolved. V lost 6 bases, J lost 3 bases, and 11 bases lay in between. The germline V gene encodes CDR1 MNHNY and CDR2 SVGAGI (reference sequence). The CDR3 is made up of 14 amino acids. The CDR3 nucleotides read TGTGCCAGCAGCCTCCAGGAGGCTAATGAAAAACTGTTTTTT. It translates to CASSLQEANEKLFF.

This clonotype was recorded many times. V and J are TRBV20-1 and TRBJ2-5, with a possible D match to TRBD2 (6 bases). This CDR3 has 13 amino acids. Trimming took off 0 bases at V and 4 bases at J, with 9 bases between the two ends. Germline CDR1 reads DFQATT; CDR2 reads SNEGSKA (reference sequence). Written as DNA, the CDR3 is TGCAGTGCTAGAGATGGGGGAGGAGAGACCCAGTACTTC. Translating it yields CSARDGGGETQYF.

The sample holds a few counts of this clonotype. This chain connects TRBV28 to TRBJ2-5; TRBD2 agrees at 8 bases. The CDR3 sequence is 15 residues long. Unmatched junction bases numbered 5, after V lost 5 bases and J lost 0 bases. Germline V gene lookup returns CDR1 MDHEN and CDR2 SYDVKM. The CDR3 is CASSGERENQETQYF. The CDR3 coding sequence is TGTGCCAGCAGTGGAGAGCGGGAGAACCAAGAGACCCAGTACTTC.

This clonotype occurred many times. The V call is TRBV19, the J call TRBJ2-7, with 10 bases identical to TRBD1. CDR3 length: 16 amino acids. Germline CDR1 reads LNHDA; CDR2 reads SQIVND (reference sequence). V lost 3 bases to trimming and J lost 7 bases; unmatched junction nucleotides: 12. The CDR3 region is CASSIRPGQGTGEQYF. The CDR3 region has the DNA TGTGCCAGTAGTATTCGACCGGGACAGGGGACAGGGGAGCAGTACTTC.

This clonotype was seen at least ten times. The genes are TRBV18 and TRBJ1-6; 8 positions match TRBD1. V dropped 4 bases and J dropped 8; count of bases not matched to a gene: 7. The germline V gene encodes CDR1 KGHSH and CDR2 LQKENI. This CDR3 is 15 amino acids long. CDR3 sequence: CASSRDRSNDSPLHF. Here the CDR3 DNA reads TGTGCCAGCTCACGGGACAGGTCGAATGATTCACCCCTCCACTTT.